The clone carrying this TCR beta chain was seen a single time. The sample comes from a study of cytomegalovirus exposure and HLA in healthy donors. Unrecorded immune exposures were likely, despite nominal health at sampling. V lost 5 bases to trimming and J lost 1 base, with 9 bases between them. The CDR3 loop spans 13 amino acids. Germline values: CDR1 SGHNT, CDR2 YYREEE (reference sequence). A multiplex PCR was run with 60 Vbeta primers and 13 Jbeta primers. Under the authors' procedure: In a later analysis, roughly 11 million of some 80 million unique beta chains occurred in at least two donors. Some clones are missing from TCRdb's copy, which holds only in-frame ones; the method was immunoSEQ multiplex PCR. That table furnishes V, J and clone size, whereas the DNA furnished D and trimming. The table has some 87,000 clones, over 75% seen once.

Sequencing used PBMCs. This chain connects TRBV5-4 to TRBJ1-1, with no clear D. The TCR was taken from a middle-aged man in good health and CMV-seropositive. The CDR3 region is CASRGDKNTEAFF. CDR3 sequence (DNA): TGTGCCAGCAGGGGCGACAAGAACACTGAAGCTTTCTTT.